These 14 T cell receptor beta chains came from one sample sequenced in a study of CD4 and CD8 cells across lung adenocarcinoma regions (dated by TCRdb to between 2018 and 2020). The library was generated by PCR. Instrument on record: HiSeq X Ten. Clones were called with MiXCR by TCRdb after fastp trimmed the public reads at Q25, and only in-frame beta chains were retained. Here each entry gathers all rows of one CDR3 protein and keeps the most common genes and DNA. Within this sample are about 19,000 distinct CDR3 sequences, with about 43% of them counted one time only. The ten biggest clones cover roughly 18% of the sample. Sequencing was carried out using CD4+ T cells from the margin of a lung tumor. In light of the paper, this sample's cell subset or site label describes: tumor margin region. The receptors come from a male donor with lung adenocarcinoma. The CD4 and CD8 labels of this study may be unreliable.

The rearrangement links TRBV29-1 to TRBJ2-2; D remains ambiguous. Trimming left V 5 bases short and J 6 bases short, with 16 bases between. CDR1 SQVTM and CDR2 ANQGSEA come from the germline V gene. This CDR3 spans 14 amino acids. DNA of the CDR3: TGCAGCGTTAGCTGGGCGCTAGAGGCCGGGGAGCTGTTTTTT. This translates into CSVSWALEAGELFF.

A word on this clonotype: Its ends do not fully match the called genes, so a read error is possible. The V gene is TRBV6-5, the J gene TRBJ2-5, with D tentatively TRBD2 (5 bases). In germline, CDR1 is MNHEY, CDR2 SVGAGI. CDR3 size: 18 residues. In nucleotides, the CDR3 is TGTGCCAGCAGTTGCGCCGGACTCCGGGGTAGCGACAAAGAGACCCAGTATTTC. Translated: CASSCAGLRGSDKETQYF.

This chain uses TRBV4-2 with TRBJ2-3; D not certain. Matching the DNA end better, TRBJ2-7 makes the J call doubtful. Germline-derived CDR1 and CDR2 are LGHNA and YNFKEQ. The CDR3 sequence is 16 residues long. The CDR3 is CASSQEGVCAKNTQYF. The CDR3 DNA reads TGTGCCAGCAGCCAAGAGGGCGTGTGCGCCAAAAATACGCAGTACTTC.

V usage is TRBV27 and J usage is TRBJ2-1, with 10 bases that match TRBD1. Germline CDR1 reads MNHEY; CDR2 reads SMNVEV (reference sequence). J lost 0 bases, V lost 8 bases, and 7 bases had no gene match. This CDR3 spans 16 amino acids. In DNA, the CDR3 is TGTGCCAGCGGACAGGGGGTACGGAGCTCCTACAATGAGCAGTTCTTC. Translation: CASGQGVRSSYNEQFF.

This clonotype rates as large. This chain joins TRBV6-1 and TRBJ2-1; possible D gene TRBD1, 5 bases. CDR1 and CDR2 (germline): MNHNS, SASEGT. Deletions cut 0 bases from V and 8 bases from J, with 14 bases between. The CDR3 sequence is 15 residues long. The CDR3 is CASSEALGAGYEQFF. The CDR3 region has the DNA TGTGCCAGCAGTGAAGCGCTAGGGGCTGGATATGAGCAGTTCTTC.

Notes on this clonotype: Germline is not matched at one junction end, which may reflect a read error. The chain recombines TRBV6-5 with TRBJ2-3; weak D call: TRBD1 (6 bases). From germline, CDR1 is MNHEY and CDR2 SVGAGI. The CDR3 sequence is 15 residues long. Here the CDR3 DNA reads TGTGCCAGCAGTCACGGGGACGGGGACACAGAGACGCAGTATTTC. The encoded protein is CASSHGDGDTETQYF.

This clonotype occurred many times. The gene calls are TRBV4-1 and TRBJ1-1; 11 bases match TRBD1. Germline trimming cut 2 bases from V and 2 bases from J; bases unmatched to any gene: 7. CDR3 length equals 17 residues. CDR1 is MGHRA and CDR2 is YSYEKL in the germline V gene. CDR3 sequence: CASSQRDRGGGNTEAFF. CDR3 sequence (DNA): TGCGCCAGCAGCCAAAGGGACAGGGGGGGAGGAAACACTGAAGCTTTCTTT.

At least ten counts were recorded for this clonotype. This CDR3 is CASWSTGELFF. CDR3 DNA: TGTGCCAGCTGGTCCACCGGGGAGCTGTTTTTT. The rearrangement uses TRBV6-1 and TRBJ2-2; D remains ambiguous. Germline V lookup: CDR1 MNHNS, CDR2 SASEGT. The CDR3 is 11 residues long. Trimming shortened V by 8 bases and J by 4 bases, and 5 bases separated the two germline ends.

The chain links TRBV6-4 to TRBJ2-3, with D possibly called TRBD1 or TRBD2 (5 bases each). The CDR3 loop spans 14 amino acids. The germline CDR1 and CDR2 sequences are MRHNA and SNTAGT. CDR3 sequence reads: CAGSGGWDQETQYF. The CDR3 region has the DNA TGTGCGGGCAGTGGAGGTTGGGACCAGGAGACGCAGTATTTT.

This chain connects TRBV6-1 to TRBJ1-1; D call uncertain. Trimming removed 4 bases from V and 3 bases from J, with 9 bases in between. CDR1 is MNHNS and CDR2 is SASEGT in the germline V gene. This CDR3 has 13 residues. This chain's CDR3 is CASSAEGYTEAFF. CDR3 sequence (DNA): TGTGCCAGCAGTGCCGAAGGATACACTGAAGCTTTCTTT.

In regard to this clonotype: A junction boundary mismatches the germline segment, possibly from a read error. J is TRBJ2-4 and V is TRBV10-2, with D maybe TRBD2 (6 bases). This CDR3 is built from 14 residues. Germline assignment: CDR1 WSHSY and CDR2 SAAADI. The CDR3 DNA sequence: TGCGCCAGCAGGGGGGTGGGAGGCGAAGACATGCAGTACTTC. Translated: CASRGVGGEDMQYF.

The chain uses TRBV10-2 and TRBJ2-4, with a weak D call TRBD2 (7 bases). Germline V gives CDR1 WSHSY, CDR2 SAAADI. Trimming removed 4 bases from V and 13 bases from J, with 26 bases in between. CDR3 length equals 16 residues. The CDR3 loop is CASSAEGGRATDTQYF. The CDR3 DNA reads as TGCGCCAGCAGTGCAGAGGGGGGGCGCGCCACAGATACGCAGTACTTC.

Details on this clonotype: An end of the junction does not agree with germline; a read error may underlie this. The rearrangement links TRBV10-3 to TRBJ2-4; D could derive from TRBD1 or TRBD2 (5 bases each). The CDR3 is made up of 13 amino acids. Germline V CDR1 and CDR2: ENHRY, SYGVKD. CDR3 amino acids: CATGLGAKNMQYF. In nucleotides, the CDR3 is TGTGCCACGGGGCTGGGCGCGAAAAACATGCAGTACTTC.

This clonotype was seen more than once but under ten times. V and J are TRBV20-1 and TRBJ1-6, with D possibly matching TRBD1 (5 bases). This CDR3 contains 12 residues. CDR1 DFQATT and CDR2 SNEGSKA come from the germline V gene (reference sequence). With 5 bases removed from V and 7 bases from J, the gap between germline ends came to 9 bases. The CDR3 bases are TGCAGTGCTCCGAACAGGAATTCACCCCTCCACTTT. The encoded protein is CSAPNRNSPLHF.